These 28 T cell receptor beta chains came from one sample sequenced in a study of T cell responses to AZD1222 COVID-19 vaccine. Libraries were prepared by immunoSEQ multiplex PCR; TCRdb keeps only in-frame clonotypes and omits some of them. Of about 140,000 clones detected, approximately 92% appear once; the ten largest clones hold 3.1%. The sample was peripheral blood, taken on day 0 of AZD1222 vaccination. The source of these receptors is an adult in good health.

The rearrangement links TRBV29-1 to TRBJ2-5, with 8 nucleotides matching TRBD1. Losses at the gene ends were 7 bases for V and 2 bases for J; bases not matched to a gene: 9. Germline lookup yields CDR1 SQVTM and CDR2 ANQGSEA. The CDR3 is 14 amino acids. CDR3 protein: CSAARRTGQETQYF. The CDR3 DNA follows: TGCAGCGCAGCCAGAAGGACAGGGCAAGAGACCCAGTACTTC.

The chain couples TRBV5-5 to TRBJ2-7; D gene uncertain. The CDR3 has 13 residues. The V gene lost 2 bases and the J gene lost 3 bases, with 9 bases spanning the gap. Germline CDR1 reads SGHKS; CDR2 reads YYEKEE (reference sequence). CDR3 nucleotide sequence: TGTGCCAGCAGCTTACCGGGCCGCTACGAGCAGTACTTC. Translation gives CASSLPGRYEQYF. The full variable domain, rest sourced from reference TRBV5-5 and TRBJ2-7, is DAGVTQSPTHLIKTRGQQVTLRCSPISGHKSVSWYQQVLGQGPQFIFQYYEKEERGRGNFPDRFSARQFPNYSSELNVNALLLGDSALYLCASSLPGRYEQYFGPGTRLTVT.

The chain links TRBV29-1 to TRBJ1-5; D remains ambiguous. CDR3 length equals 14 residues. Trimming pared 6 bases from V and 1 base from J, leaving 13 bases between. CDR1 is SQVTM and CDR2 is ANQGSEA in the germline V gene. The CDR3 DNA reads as TGCAGCGTACGATCCGGGTCCAGCAATCAGCCCCAGCATTTT. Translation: CSVRSGSSNQPQHF.

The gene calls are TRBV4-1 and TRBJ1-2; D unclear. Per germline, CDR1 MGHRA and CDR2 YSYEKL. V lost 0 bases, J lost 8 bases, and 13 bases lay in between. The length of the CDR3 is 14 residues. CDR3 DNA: TGCGCCAGCAGCCAAGAGAAGAACCGGAGAGGCTACACCTTC. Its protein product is CASSQEKNRRGYTF.

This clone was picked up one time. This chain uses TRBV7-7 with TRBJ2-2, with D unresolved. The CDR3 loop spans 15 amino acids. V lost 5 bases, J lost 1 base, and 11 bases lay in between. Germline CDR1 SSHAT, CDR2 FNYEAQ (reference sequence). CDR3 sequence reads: CASSPTRQNTGELFF. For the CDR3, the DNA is TGTGCCAGCAGCCCCACCCGGCAGAACACCGGGGAGCTGTTTTTT.

The CDR3 coding sequence is TGTGCCAGCAGCTTGGGGGCTAGCGGTAACACAGATACGCAGTATTTT. Residues: CASSLGASGNTDTQYF. The J gene is TRBJ2-3, the V gene TRBV5-5, with 7 nucleotides matching TRBD2. Germline CDR1 is SGHKS and CDR2 is YYEKEE (reference sequence). This CDR3 is built from 16 residues. V lost 0 bases and J lost 2; bases outside the gene matches: 6.

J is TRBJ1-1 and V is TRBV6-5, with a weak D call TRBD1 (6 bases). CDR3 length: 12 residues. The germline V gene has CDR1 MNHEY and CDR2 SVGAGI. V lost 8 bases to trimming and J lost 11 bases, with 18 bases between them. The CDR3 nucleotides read TGTGCCAGCTCGGGGGCTACGTCGGCTGCTTTCTTT. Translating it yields CASSGATSAAFF.

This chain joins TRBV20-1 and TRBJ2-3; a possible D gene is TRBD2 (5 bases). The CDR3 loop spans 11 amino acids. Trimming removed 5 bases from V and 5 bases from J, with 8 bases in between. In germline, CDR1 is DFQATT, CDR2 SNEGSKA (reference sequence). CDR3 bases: TGCAGTGCTCTCAGCGGAGATACGCAGTATTTT. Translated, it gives CSALSGDTQYF.

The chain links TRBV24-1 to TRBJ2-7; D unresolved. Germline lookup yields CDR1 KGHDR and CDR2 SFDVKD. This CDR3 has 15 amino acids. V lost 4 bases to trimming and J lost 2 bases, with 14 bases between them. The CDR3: CATSDSVSPPYEQYF. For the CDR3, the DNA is TGTGCCACCAGTGACTCGGTTAGTCCCCCCTACGAGCAGTACTTC.

The CDR3 bases are TGTGCCAGTAGCCCCGGACTAGCGATCCATGAGCAGTTCTTC. Amino acid sequence: CASSPGLAIHEQFF. This sequence joins TRBV19 and TRBJ2-1; 9 nucleotides align to TRBD2. Germline CDR1 and CDR2: LNHDA and SQIVND (reference sequence). V trimming: 6 bases; J trimming: 8 bases; junction bases outside the gene matches: 8. This CDR3 has 14 residues.

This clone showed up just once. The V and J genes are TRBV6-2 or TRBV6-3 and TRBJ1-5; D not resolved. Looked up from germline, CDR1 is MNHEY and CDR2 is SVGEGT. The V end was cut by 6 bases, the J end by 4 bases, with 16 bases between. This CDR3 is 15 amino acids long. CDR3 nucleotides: TGTGCCAGCAGCTATACCGAGCAGCCAAATCAGCCCCAGCATTTT. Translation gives CASSYTEQPNQPQHF.

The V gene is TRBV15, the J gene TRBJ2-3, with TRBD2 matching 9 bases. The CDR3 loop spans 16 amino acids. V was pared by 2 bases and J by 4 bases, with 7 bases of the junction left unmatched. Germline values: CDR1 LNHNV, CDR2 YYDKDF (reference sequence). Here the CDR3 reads CATSRRGAGGADTQYF. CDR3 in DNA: TGTGCCACCAGCAGAAGGGGAGCGGGAGGCGCAGATACGCAGTATTTT.

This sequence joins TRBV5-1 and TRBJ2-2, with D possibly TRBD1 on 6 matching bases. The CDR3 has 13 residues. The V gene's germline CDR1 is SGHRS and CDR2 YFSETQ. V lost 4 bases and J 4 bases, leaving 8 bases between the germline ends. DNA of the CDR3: TGCGCCAGCAGCCCGGACAGCACCGGGGAGCTGTTTTTT. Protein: CASSPDSTGELFF.

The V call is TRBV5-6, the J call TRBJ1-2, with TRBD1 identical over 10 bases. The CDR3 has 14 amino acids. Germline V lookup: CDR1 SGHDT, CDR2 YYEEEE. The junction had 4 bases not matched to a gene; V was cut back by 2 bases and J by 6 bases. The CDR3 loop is CASSFFGTGDGYTF. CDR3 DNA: TGTGCCAGCAGCTTTTTCGGGACAGGGGATGGCTACACCTTC.

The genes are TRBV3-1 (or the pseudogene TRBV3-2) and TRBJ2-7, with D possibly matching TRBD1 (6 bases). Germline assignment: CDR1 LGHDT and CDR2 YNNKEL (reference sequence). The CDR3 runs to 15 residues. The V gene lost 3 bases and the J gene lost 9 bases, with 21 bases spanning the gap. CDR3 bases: TGTGCCAGCAGCCACGAGTCAGGGGTGCACTTAGGGCAGTACTTC. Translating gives CASSHESGVHLGQYF.

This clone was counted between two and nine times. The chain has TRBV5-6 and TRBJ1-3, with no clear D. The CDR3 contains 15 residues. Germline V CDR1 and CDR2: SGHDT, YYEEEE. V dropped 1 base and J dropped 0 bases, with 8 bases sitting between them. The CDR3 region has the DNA TGTGCCAGCAGCTTGCCGGGCAGCTCTGGAAACACCATATATTTT. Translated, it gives CASSLPGSSGNTIYF.

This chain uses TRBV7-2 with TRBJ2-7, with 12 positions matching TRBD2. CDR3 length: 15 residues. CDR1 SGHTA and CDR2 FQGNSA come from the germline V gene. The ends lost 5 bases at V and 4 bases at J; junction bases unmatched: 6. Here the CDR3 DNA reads TGTGCCAGCAGCCCAGGACTAGCGGGAAGATACGAGCAGTACTTC. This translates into CASSPGLAGRYEQYF.

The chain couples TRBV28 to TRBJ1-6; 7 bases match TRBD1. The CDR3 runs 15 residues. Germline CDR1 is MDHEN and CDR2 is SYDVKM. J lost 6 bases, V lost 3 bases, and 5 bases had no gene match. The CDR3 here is CASSFTTGVNSPLHF. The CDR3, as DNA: TGTGCCAGCAGTTTTACCACAGGGGTTAATTCACCCCTCCACTTT. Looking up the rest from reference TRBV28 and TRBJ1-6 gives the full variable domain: DVKVTQSSRYLVKRTGEKVFLECVQDMDHENMFWYRQDPGLGLRLIYFSYDVKMKEKGDIPEGYSVSREKKERFSLILESASTNQTSMYLCASSFTTGVNSPLHFGNGTRLTVT.

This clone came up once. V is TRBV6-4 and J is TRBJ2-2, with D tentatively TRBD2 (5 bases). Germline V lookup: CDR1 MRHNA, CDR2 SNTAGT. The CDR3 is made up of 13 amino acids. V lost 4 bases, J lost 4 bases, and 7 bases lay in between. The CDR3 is CASSVTSTGELFF. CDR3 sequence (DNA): TGTGCCAGCAGTGTTACTAGCACCGGGGAGCTGTTTTTT.

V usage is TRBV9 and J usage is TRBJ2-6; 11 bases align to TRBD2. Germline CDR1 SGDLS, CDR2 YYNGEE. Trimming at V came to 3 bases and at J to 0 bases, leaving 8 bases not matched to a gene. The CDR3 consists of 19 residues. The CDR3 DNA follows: TGTGCCAGCAGCGCTAGGGGGACTAGCGGAAGCTCTGGGGCCAACGTCCTGACTTTC. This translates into CASSARGTSGSSGANVLTF.

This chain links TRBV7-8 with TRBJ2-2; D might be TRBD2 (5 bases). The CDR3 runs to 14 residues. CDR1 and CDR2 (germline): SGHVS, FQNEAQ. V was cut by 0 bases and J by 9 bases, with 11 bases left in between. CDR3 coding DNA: TGTGCCAGCAGCTTAGCGCGAGAGGGAAGGGAGCTGTTTTTT. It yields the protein CASSLAREGRELFF.

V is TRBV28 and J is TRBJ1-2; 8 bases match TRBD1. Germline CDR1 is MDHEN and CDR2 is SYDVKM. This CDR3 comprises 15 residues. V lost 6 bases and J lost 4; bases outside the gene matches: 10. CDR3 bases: TGTGCCAGCAGCCAACCCCCGACAGGGGCCTATGGCTACACCTTC. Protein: CASSQPPTGAYGYTF.

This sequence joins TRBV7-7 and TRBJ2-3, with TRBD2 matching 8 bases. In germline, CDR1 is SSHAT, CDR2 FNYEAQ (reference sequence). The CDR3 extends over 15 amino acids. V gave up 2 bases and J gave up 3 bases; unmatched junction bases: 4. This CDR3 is CASSLTAGVTDTQYF. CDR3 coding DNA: TGTGCCAGCAGCTTAACAGCGGGAGTGACAGATACGCAGTATTTT.

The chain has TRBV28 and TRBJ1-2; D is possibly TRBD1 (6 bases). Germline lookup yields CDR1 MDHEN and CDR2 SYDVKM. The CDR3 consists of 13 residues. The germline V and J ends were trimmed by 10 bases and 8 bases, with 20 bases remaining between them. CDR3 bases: TGTGCCACAACAGGGATATCTCTGGGGGGCTACACCTTC. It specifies CATTGISLGGYTF.

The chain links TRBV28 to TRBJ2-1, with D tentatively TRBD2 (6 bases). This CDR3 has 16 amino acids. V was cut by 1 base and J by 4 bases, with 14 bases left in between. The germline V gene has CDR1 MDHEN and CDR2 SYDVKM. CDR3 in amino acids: CASSLSERALYNEQFF. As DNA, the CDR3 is TGTGCCAGCAGTTTATCGGAGCGGGCCTTGTACAATGAGCAGTTCTTC.

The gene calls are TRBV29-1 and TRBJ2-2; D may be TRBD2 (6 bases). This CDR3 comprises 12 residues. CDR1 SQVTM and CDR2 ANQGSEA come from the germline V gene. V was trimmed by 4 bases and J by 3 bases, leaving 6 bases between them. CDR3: CSVASDTGELFF. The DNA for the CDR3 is TGCAGCGTTGCTAGCGACACCGGGGAGCTGTTTTTT.

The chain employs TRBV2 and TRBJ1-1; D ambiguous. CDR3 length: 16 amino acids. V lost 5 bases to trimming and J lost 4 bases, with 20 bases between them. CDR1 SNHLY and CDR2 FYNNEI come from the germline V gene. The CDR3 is CASSPDGRRASTEAFF. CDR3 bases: TGTGCCAGCAGTCCGGACGGGAGAAGGGCCTCCACTGAAGCTTTCTTT.

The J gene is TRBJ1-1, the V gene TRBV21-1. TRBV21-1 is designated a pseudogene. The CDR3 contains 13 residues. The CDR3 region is CASRGGVWTEAFF. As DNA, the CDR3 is TGTGCCAGCCGGGGAGGGGTGTGGACTGAAGCTTTCTTT.